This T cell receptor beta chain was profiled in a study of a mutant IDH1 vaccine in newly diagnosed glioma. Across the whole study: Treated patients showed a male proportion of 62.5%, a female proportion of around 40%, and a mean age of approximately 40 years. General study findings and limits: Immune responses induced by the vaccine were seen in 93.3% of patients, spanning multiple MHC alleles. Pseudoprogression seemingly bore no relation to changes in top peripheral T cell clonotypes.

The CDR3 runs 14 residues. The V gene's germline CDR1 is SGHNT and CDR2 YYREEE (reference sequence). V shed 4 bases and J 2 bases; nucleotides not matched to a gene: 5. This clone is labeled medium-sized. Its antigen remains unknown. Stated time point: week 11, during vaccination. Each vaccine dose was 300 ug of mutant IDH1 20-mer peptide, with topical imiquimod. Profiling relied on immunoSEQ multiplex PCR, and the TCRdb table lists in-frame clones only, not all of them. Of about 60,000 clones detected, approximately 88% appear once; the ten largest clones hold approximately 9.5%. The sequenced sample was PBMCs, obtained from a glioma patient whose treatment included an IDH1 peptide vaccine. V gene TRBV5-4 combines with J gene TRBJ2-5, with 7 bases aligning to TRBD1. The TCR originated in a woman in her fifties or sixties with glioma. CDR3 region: CASSPLGQQETQYF. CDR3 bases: TGTGCCAGCAGCCCCCTGGGACAGCAAGAGACCCAGTACTTC. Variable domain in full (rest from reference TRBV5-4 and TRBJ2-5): ETGVTQSPTHLIKTRGQQVTLRCSSQSGHNTVSWYQQALGQGPQFIFQYYREEENGRGNFPPRFSGLQFPNYSSELNVNALELDDSALYLCASSPLGQQETQYFGPGTRLLVL.